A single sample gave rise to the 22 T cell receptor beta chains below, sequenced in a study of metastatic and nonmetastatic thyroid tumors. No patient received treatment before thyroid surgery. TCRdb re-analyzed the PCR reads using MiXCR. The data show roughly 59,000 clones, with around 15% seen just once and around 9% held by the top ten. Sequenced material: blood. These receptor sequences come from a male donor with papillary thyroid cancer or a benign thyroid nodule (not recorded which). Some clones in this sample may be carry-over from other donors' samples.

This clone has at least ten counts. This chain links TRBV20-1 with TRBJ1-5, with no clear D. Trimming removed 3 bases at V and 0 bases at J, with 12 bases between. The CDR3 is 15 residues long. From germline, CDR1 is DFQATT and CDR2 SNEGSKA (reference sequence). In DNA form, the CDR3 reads TGCAGTGCTAGGGTCAGCACGGATAGCAATCAGCCCCAGCATTTT. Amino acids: CSARVSTDSNQPQHF.

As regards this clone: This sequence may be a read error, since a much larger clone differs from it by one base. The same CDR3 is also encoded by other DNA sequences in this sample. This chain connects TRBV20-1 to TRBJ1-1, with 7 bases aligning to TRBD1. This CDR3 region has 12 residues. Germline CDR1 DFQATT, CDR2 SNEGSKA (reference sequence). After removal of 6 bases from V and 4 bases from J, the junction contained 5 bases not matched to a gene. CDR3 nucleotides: TGCAGTGCAGCTACAGGGGTCACTGAAGCTTTCTTT. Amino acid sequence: CSAATGVTEAFF.

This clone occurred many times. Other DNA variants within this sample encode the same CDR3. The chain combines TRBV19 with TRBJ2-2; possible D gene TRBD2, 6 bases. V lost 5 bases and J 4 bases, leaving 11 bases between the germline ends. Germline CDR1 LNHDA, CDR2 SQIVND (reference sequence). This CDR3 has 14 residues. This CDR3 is CASSWGDLTGELFF. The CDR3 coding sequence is TGTGCCAGTAGTTGGGGGGATCTCACCGGGGAGCTGTTTTTT.

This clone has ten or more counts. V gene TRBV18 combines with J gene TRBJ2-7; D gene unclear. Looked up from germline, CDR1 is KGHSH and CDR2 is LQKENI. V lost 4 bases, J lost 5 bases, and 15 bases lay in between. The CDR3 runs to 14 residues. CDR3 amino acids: CASSRNEGSDEQYV. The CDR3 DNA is TGTGCCAGCTCACGCAACGAAGGAAGTGACGAGCAGTACGTC.

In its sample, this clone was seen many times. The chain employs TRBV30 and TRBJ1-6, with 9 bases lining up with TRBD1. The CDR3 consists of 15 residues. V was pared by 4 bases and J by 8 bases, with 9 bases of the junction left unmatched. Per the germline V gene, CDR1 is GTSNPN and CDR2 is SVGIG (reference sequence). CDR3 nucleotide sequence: TGTGCCTGGACCGAACAGGGGGCGAACCATTCACCCCTCCACTTT. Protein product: CAWTEQGANHSPLHF.

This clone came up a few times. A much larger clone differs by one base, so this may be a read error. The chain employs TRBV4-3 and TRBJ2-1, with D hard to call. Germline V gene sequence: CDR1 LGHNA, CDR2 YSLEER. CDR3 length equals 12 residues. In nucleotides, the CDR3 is TGCGCCAGCAGCCAAGGAAGTGGTGAGCAGTCCTTC. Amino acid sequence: CASSQGSGEQSF.

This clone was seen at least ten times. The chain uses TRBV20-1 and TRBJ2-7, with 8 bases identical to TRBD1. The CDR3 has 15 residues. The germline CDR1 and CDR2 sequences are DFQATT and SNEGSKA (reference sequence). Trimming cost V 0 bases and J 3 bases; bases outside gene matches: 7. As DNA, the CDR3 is TGCAGTGCTAGAGATCCCACTACAGGGGGCTACGAGCAGTACTTC. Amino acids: CSARDPTTGGYEQYF.

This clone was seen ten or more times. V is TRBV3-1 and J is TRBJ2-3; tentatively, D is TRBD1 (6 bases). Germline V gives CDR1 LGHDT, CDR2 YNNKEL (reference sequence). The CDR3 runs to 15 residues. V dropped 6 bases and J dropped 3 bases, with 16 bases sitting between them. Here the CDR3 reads CASSRAGEGTDTQYF. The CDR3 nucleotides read TGTGCCAGCAGTAGGGCAGGGGAAGGGACAGATACGCAGTATTTT.

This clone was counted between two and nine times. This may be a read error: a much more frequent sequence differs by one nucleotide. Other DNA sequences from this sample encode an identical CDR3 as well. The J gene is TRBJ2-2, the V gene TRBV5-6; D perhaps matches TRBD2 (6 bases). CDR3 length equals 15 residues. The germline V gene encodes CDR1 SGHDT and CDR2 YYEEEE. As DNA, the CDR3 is TGTGCCAGCAGCTTGGCCGGTGCGGGAACCGGGGAGCTGTTCTTT. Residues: CASSLAGAGTGELFF.

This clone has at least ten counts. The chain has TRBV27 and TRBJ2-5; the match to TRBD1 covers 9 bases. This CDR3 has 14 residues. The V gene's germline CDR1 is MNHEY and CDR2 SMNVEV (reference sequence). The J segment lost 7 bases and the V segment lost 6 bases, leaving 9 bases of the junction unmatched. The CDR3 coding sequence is TGTGCCAGCAGCCGATTACAGGGACAGGGGACCCAGTACTTC. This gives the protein CASSRLQGQGTQYF.

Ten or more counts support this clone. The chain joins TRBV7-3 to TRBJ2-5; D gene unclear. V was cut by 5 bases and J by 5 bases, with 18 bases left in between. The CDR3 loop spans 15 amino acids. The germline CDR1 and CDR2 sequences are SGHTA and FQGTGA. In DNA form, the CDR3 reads TGTGCCAGCAGCCCACTCGGCAGGAGTTTGGAGACCCAGTACTTC. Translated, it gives CASSPLGRSLETQYF.

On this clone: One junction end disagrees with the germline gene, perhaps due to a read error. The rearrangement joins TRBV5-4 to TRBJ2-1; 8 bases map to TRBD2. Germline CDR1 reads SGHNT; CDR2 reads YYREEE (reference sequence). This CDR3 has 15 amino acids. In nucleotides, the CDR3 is TGTACCAGCAGCTTGGACAGCGGGGGTTACAATGAGCAGTTCTTC. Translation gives CTSSLDSGGYNEQFF.

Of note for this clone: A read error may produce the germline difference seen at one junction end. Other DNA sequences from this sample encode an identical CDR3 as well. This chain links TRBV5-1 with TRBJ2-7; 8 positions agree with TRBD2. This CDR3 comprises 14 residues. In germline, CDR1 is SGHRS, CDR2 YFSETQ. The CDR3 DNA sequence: TGCGCCAGCAGTTTTCGGACTAGCCGCTACGAGCAGTACTTT. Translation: CASSFRTSRYEQYF.

The CDR3 DNA reads TGCGCCAGCAGCCTGACAGGGATGAACACTGAAGCTTTCTTT. Translated: CASSLTGMNTEAFF. The V call is TRBV5-1, the J call TRBJ1-1; 7 bases are a match to TRBD1. The V segment lost 4 bases and the J segment 0 bases; nucleotides outside the gene matches: 3. CDR3 length: 14 residues. The germline V gene has CDR1 SGHRS and CDR2 YFSETQ.

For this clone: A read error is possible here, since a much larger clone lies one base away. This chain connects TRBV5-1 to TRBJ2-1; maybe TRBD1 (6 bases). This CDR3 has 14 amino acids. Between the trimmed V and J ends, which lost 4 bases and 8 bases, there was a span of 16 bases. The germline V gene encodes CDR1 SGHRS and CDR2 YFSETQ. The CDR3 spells CASSTRQVRDEQFF. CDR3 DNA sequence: TGCGCCAGCAGCACCCGACAGGTGCGGGATGAGCAGTTCTTC. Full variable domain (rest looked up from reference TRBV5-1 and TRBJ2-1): KAGVTQTPRYLIKTRGQQVTLSCSPISGHRSVSWYQQTPGQGLQFLFEYFSETQRNKGNFPGRFSGRQFSNSRSEMNVSTLELGDSALYLCASSTRQVRDEQFFGPGTRLTVL.

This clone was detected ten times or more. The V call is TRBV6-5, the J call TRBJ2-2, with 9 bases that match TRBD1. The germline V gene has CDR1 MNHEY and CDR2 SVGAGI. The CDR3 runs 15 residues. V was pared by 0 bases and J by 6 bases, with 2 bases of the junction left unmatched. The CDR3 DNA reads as TGTGCCAGCAGTTACTCCGGGACAGGGTCCGGGGAGCTGTTTTTT. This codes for CASSYSGTGSGELFF.

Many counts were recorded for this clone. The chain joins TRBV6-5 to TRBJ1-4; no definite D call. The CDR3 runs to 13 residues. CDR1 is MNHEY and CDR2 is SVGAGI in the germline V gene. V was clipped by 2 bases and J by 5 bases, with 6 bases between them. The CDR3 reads CASSYIANEKLFF. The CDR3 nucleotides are TGTGCCAGCAGTTACATCGCCAATGAAAAACTGTTTTTT.

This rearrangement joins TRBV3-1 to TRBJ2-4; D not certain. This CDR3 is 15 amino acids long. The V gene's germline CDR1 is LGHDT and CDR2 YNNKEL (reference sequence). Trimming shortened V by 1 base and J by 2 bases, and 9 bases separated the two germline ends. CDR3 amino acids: CASSQGTGTKNIQYF. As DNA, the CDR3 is TGTGCCAGCAGCCAAGGCACTGGGACCAAAAACATTCAGTACTTC.

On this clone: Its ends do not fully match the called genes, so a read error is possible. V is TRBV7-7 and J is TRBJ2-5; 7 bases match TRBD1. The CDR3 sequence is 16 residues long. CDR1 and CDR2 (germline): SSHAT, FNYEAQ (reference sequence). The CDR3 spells CASSLYEGGARETQYF. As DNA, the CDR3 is TGTGCTAGCAGCTTATATGAAGGGGGCGCCCGGGAGACCCAGTACTTC.

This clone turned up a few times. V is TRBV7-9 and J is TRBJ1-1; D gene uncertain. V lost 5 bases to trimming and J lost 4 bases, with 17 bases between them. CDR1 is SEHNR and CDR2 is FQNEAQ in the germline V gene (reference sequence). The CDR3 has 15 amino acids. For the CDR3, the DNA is TGTGCCAGCAGCCTCGCAGGAAGTAGGGCCACTGAAGCTTTCTTT. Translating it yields CASSLAGSRATEAFF.

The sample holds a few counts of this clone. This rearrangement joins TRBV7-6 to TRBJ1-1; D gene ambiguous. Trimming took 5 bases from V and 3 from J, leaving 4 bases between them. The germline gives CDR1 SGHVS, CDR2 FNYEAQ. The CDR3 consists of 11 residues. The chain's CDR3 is CASSPHTEAFF. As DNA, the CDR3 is TGTGCCAGCAGCCCCCACACTGAAGCTTTCTTT.

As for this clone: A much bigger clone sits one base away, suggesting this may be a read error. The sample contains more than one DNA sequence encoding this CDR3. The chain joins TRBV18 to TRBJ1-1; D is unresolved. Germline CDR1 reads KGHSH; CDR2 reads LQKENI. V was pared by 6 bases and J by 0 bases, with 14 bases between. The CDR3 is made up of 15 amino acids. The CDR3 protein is CASSGAPGLNTEAFF. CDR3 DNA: TGTGCCAGCTCGGGCGCACCTGGACTGAACACTGAAGCTTTCTTT.